The sequence of this T cell receptor beta chain was determined in a study of cytomegalovirus exposure and HLA in healthy donors. General study points: Previously analyzed data showed that most TCR beta V segments were productive at a frequency of about 87% or about 30%. Presence/absence analyses assumed roughly uniform sequencing depth across donors. Indistinguishable V segments such as TRBV6-2 and TRBV6-3 were excluded.

This clone was seen only once. The antigen is unknown. The study ran its PCR with 60 Vbeta and 13 Jbeta primers. Original methodology: Later, roughly 77 million unique TCR beta chains were counted in an analysis, and some 9.9 million of them were shared. This table comes from immunoSEQ multiplex PCR, and its TCRdb copy is limited to in-frame clones, with some not included. V and J calls and clone size are given by that table; D and trimming were obtained from the DNA. The data hold 150,000 or so clones, with around 80% observed a single time. The V gene's germline CDR1 is MGHRA and CDR2 YSYEKL. The CDR3 is made up of 15 amino acids. Trimming cost V 7 bases and J 9 bases; bases outside gene matches: 9.

V and J are TRBV4-1 and TRBJ1-6, with 10 bases identical to TRBD1. The sample consisted of PBMCs. This TCR was sampled from a woman aged 45-65 years in good health and CMV-seropositive. This CDR3 is CASTSRTGGVSPLHF. Written as DNA, the CDR3 is TGCGCCAGCACGTCGCGGACAGGGGGTGTTTCACCCCTCCACTTT.